The sequence of this T cell receptor (beta chain) was determined in a study of early T cells in non-severe SARS-CoV-2 infection. As for the study in general: Alpha and beta chains were unpaired, from unsorted whole-blood bulk RNA.

Researchers tagged individual cDNA molecules with unique molecular identifiers. TCRdb itself ran the 5' RACE reads through MiXCR, one entry per CDR3 protein. The table lists approximately 70,000 distinct CDR3 sequences, roughly 4.8% of them singletons. This clonotype has ten or more counts. As yet, its antigen is unknown. General observations from the study: Sequences matched to VDJdb favored anti-spike CD8 responses, while private and CD4 specificities were missed.

V was pared by 8 bases and J by 0 bases, with 6 bases of the junction left unmatched. This CDR3 is 17 amino acids long. Per the germline V gene, CDR1 is MNHEY and CDR2 is SVGAGI. This sequence was found in an adult who was a healthcare worker with PCR-confirmed SARS-CoV-2 infection or an uninfected control (not recorded which). The donor label of this sample is uncertain. The chain is built from TRBV6-5 and TRBJ2-6; 11 nucleotides line up with TRBD1. The material sequenced was whole blood, taken at baseline. For the CDR3, the DNA is TGTGCCAGCGGGGACAGGGGGACCCCCTCTGGGGCCAACGTCCTGACTTTC. Translated: CASGDRGTPSGANVLTF.